Below are 27 T cell receptor beta chains sequenced from a single sample in a study of T cell repertoires in cytomegalovirus infection. TCRdb processed the reads anew with MiXCR; each CDR3 protein has one entry. The table shows 40,000 to 55,000 distinct CDR3 sequences, with around 20% occurring only once. For these TCRs, the target antigens are not known. The starting material was CD8+ T cells from cultured PBMCs, obtained from culture after CMV antigen stimulation. These receptors originate from a human donor in good health (CMV status not recorded). Some clones in this sample may be carry-over from other donors' samples.

The chain joins TRBV7-6 to TRBJ1-6; a weak D match, TRBD1 (6 bases). The CDR3 spans 17 residues. Per the germline V gene, CDR1 is SGHVS and CDR2 is FNYEAQ. V gave up 1 base and J gave up 6 bases, with 16 bases separating them. In DNA form, the CDR3 reads TGTGCCAGCAGCTTAGGAACTGCGACAGGCCGTAATTCACCCCTCCACTTT. Amino acids: CASSLGTATGRNSPLHF.

This clonotype has only a few counts. V gene TRBV12-3 or TRBV12-4 combines with J gene TRBJ2-7, with 10 bases fitting TRBD1. The CDR3 spans 17 residues. Unmatched junction bases numbered 10, after V lost 3 bases and J lost 2 bases. The CDR3 loop is CASSFTRTGGQTYEQYF. CDR3 bases: TGTGCCAGCAGTTTCACCCGGACAGGGGGTCAGACCTACGAGCAGTACTTC.

This clonotype was found a few times. The rearrangement links TRBV6-1 to TRBJ2-7; D is ambiguous. The V gene lost 4 bases and the J gene lost 2 bases, with 6 bases spanning the gap. The CDR3 runs to 12 residues. Germline V lookup: CDR1 MNHNS, CDR2 SASEGT. CDR3 nucleotide sequence: TGTGCCAGCAGTGGCCAGACCTACGAGCAGTACTTC. Its protein product is CASSGQTYEQYF.

Judged by abundance, this clonotype is medium-sized. This rearrangement joins TRBV5-5 to TRBJ2-7; TRBD1 is a possible D gene (5 bases). Trimming took off 4 bases at V and 3 bases at J, with 14 bases between the two ends. The germline CDR1 and CDR2 sequences are SGHKS and YYEKEE (reference sequence). The CDR3 contains 14 residues. CDR3 bases: TGTGCCAGCAGCCCCCGGCAGGGAAGCTACGAGCAGTACTTC. Encoded protein: CASSPRQGSYEQYF.

The chain employs TRBV7-2 and TRBJ2-7; tentatively, D is TRBD1 (6 bases). CDR3 size: 13 residues. Trimming removed 1 base at V and 2 bases at J, with 6 bases between. The V gene's germline CDR1 is SGHTA and CDR2 FQGNSA. The CDR3 coding sequence is TGTGCCAGCAGCTTAGGGACAGCCTACGAGCAGTACTTC. This translates into CASSLGTAYEQYF.

DNA of the CDR3: TGTGCCAGCAGCCTCGCTAGGGGGGGTAGCGGGAGGGTGAACATTCAGTACTTC. This translates into CASSLARGGSGRVNIQYF. The gene calls are TRBV7-2 and TRBJ2-4; 11 bases line up with TRBD2. Germline CDR1 and CDR2: SGHTA and FQGNSA. The CDR3 length is 18 residues. With 5 bases clipped from V and 7 bases from J, the junction kept 16 bases outside the gene matches.

The chain employs TRBV28 and TRBJ1-1, with D possibly being TRBD1 (6 bases). Germline-derived CDR1 and CDR2 are MDHEN and SYDVKM. This CDR3 is 15 amino acids long. V gave up 2 bases and J gave up 1 base, with 11 bases separating them. The CDR3 spells CASSLVGQRNTEAFF. CDR3 coding DNA: TGTGCCAGCAGTTTAGTAGGACAGAGGAACACTGAAGCTTTCTTT.

This clonotype was found many times. This chain uses TRBV29-1 with TRBJ1-2; D remains ambiguous. The CDR3 runs to 11 residues. Germline CDR1 SQVTM, CDR2 ANQGSEA. V was shortened by 7 bases and J by 3 bases, with 9 bases between the two germline ends. Written as DNA, the CDR3 is TGCAGCGGGGAGTTACACTATGGCTACACCTTC. Translated: CSGELHYGYTF.

The chain recombines TRBV7-9 with TRBJ1-2; 7 nucleotides agree with TRBD1. Trimming cost V 5 bases and J 6 bases; bases outside gene matches: 6. The CDR3 has 13 amino acids. Looked up from germline, CDR1 is SEHNR and CDR2 is FQNEAQ (reference sequence). The DNA of the CDR3 is TGTGCCAGCAGCCCCGGGACAGCGAATGGCTACACCTTC. Translating it yields CASSPGTANGYTF.

This clonotype was counted many times. The chain links TRBV10-3 to TRBJ2-7; D might be TRBD1 or TRBD2, each matching 5 bases. This CDR3 is 14 amino acids long. Trimming shortened V by 2 bases and J by 3 bases, and 11 bases separated the two germline ends. CDR1 is ENHRY, CDR2 SYGVKD, per germline. This chain's CDR3 is CAISETGSVYEQYF. CDR3 DNA sequence: TGTGCCATCAGTGAGACAGGTAGCGTCTACGAGCAGTACTTC.

This clonotype was seen a few times. The gene calls are TRBV7-2 and TRBJ2-7, with a possible D match to TRBD2 (7 bases). V was shortened by 5 bases and J by 1 base, with 15 bases between the two germline ends. CDR1 and CDR2 from the germline V gene are SGHTA and FQGNSA. This CDR3 has 15 amino acids. CDR3 protein: CASSVRGGGSYEQYF. Here the CDR3 DNA reads TGTGCCAGCAGCGTCCGGGGAGGGGGTTCCTACGAGCAGTACTTC.

This clonotype appeared a few times. The chain has TRBV12-3 or TRBV12-4 and TRBJ1-6, with 12 bases matching TRBD1. Trimming took 7 bases from V and 9 from J; bases not matched to a gene: 13. The CDR3 loop spans 17 amino acids. CDR3 sequence (DNA): TGTGCCAGCACTTTTATTCCGGGACAGGGGGCTGGTTCACCCCTCCACTTT. Its protein is CASTFIPGQGAGSPLHF.

This clonotype was counted at least ten times. The gene calls are TRBV6-2 or TRBV6-3 and TRBJ2-1; 8 bases agree with TRBD2. CDR1 and CDR2 (germline): MNHEY, SVGEGT. V lost 2 bases, J lost 5 bases, and 8 bases stayed unmatched. This CDR3 has 16 residues. The CDR3 sequence: CASSYHLAGGNNEQFF. The DNA for the CDR3 is TGTGCCAGCAGTTACCATTTGGCGGGGGGTAACAATGAGCAGTTCTTC.

This rearrangement joins TRBV7-2 to TRBJ1-2, with a weak D call TRBD1 (6 bases). The CDR3 is 13 residues long. The V gene lost 5 bases and the J gene lost 4 bases, with 11 bases spanning the gap. The germline V gene has CDR1 SGHTA and CDR2 FQGNSA. For the CDR3, the DNA is TGTGCCAGCAGCGGACCGGACAGCTATGGCTACACCTTC. Residues: CASSGPDSYGYTF.

The chain combines TRBV6-1 with TRBJ2-2; D is uncertain. The CDR3 runs to 14 residues. Germline-derived CDR1 and CDR2 are MNHNS and SASEGT. The V and J ends lost 6 bases and 6 bases respectively, with 14 bases between them. The CDR3 nucleotides read TGTGCCAGCAGCTTTATCCCAGCCTCCGGGGAGCTGTTTTTT. Its protein product is CASSFIPASGELFF.

This clonotype came up a few times. Here the CDR3 DNA reads TGTGCCAGCAGTGAAGGTCTTTTCTACGAGCAGTACTTC. It specifies CASSEGLFYEQYF. This sequence joins TRBV2 and TRBJ2-7; D is ambiguous. The V gene lost 1 base and the J gene lost 3 bases, with 7 bases spanning the gap. The germline CDR1 and CDR2 sequences are SNHLY and FYNNEI. This CDR3 contains 13 residues.

CDR3 coding DNA: TGTGCCAGCAGCTTAGCCCGACAGGGAGGCACCGGGGAGCTGTTTTTT. Protein sequence: CASSLARQGGTGELFF. The V call is TRBV7-9, the J call TRBJ2-2, with D possibly being TRBD1 (7 bases). Germline CDR1 and CDR2: SEHNR and FQNEAQ (reference sequence). The CDR3 contains 16 residues. V was cut by 0 bases and J by 4 bases, with 12 bases left in between.

This clonotype has ten or more counts. V is TRBV6-1 and J is TRBJ1-1, with 7 bases that match TRBD1. The V segment lost 2 bases and the J segment 4 bases; nucleotides outside the gene matches: 1. This CDR3 region has 13 residues. Per the germline V gene, CDR1 is MNHNS and CDR2 is SASEGT. The CDR3 protein is CASSEWTGTEAFF. The CDR3 bases are TGTGCCAGCAGTGAATGGACAGGCACTGAAGCTTTCTTT.

The chain is built from TRBV5-5 and TRBJ2-7; D may be TRBD1 or TRBD2 (5 bases each). The germline V gene has CDR1 SGHKS and CDR2 YYEKEE (reference sequence). The V gene lost 2 bases and the J gene lost 2 bases, with 11 bases spanning the gap. This CDR3 contains 14 residues. CDR3 sequence (DNA): TGTGCCAGCAGCTTACGGGACGACACCTACGAGCAGTACTTC. Amino acids: CASSLRDDTYEQYF.

The V gene is TRBV7-9, the J gene TRBJ2-2, with D uncertain. The CDR3 totals 17 residues. Germline CDR1 SEHNR, CDR2 FQNEAQ (reference sequence). V was shortened by 1 base and J by 4 bases, with 16 bases between the two germline ends. The CDR3 spells CASSLGKVRLGTGELFF. In DNA form, the CDR3 reads TGTGCCAGCAGCTTAGGCAAGGTTCGGCTGGGCACCGGGGAGCTGTTTTTT.

This clonotype was detected a few times. V usage is TRBV2 and J usage is TRBJ2-1; no clear D. The CDR3 loop spans 15 amino acids. Trimming took off 5 bases at V and 0 bases at J, with 11 bases between the two ends. Per germline, CDR1 SNHLY and CDR2 FYNNEI. CDR3 nucleotides: TGTGCCAGCAGTCCACGCGCGAGCTCCTACAATGAGCAGTTCTTC. Translation: CASSPRASSYNEQFF.

This clonotype was seen more than once but under ten times. The chain employs TRBV7-2 and TRBJ2-7, with D unclear. Between the trimmed V and J ends, which lost 1 base and 0 bases, there was a span of 7 bases. Germline V gene sequence: CDR1 SGHTA, CDR2 FQGNSA. This CDR3 is built from 14 residues. The CDR3 is CASSLDVGSYEQYF. In nucleotides, the CDR3 is TGTGCCAGCAGCTTAGATGTGGGCTCCTACGAGCAGTACTTC.

This clonotype was counted many times. The V and J genes are TRBV11-1 and TRBJ1-2, with 7 positions matching TRBD1. The CDR3 is 16 amino acids. With 5 bases clipped from V and 7 bases from J, the junction kept 16 bases outside the gene matches. Germline V gives CDR1 SGHAT, CDR2 FQDESV (reference sequence). Written as DNA, the CDR3 is TGTGCCAGCAGCCTCGGCCTAACCAGCAACAGGGGTGGCTACACCTTC. Its protein is CASSLGLTSNRGGYTF.

J is TRBJ2-5 and V is TRBV7-3, with TRBD2 identical over 10 bases. The CDR3 is made up of 14 amino acids. The germline V gene has CDR1 SGHTA and CDR2 FQGTGA. J gave up 5 bases and V 6 bases, and 6 bases lay outside the gene matches. CDR3 in DNA: TGTGCCAGCAGTTTAGCGGGGGGCATGGAGACCCAGTACTTC. Encoded protein: CASSLAGGMETQYF. Based on the CDR3 plus reference TRBV7-3 and TRBJ2-5, the full variable domain is GAGVSQTPSNKVTEKGKYVELRCDPISGHTALYWYRQSLGQGPEFLIYFQGTGAADDSGLPNDRFFAVRPEGSVSTLKIQRTERGDSAVYLCASSLAGGMETQYFGPGTRLLVL.

The V and J genes are TRBV4-3 and TRBJ2-7, with TRBD2 identical over 9 bases. Germline V gene data show CDR1 as LGHNA and CDR2 as YSLEER. The CDR3 loop spans 16 amino acids. V shed 1 base, J shed 4 bases, and the junction held 8 bases outside the gene matches. CDR3 bases: TGCGCCAGCAGCCAAGGGGTCGCGGGGGGGCTGTACGAGCAGTACTTC. Translating it yields CASSQGVAGGLYEQYF.

The table lists this clonotype with a few counts. The chain combines TRBV20-1 with TRBJ2-1; TRBD2 matches 7 bases. With V trimmed by 0 bases and J by 4 bases, 6 bases remained unmatched. CDR1 is DFQATT, CDR2 SNEGSKA, per germline (reference sequence). This CDR3 has 15 amino acids. The CDR3, as DNA: TGCAGTGCTAGAGATGGGCTAGCGGCTTACAATGAGCAGTTCTTC. As protein: CSARDGLAAYNEQFF.

The rearrangement uses TRBV19 and TRBJ1-2; TRBD1 is a possible D gene (5 bases). Trimming took off 7 bases at V and 8 bases at J, with 14 bases between the two ends. The CDR3 extends over 12 amino acids. Germline CDR1 and CDR2: LNHDA and SQIVND (reference sequence). The CDR3 nucleotides are TGTGCCAGTACCCTCCGGGGCTGGGGCTACACCTTC. Its translation: CASTLRGWGYTF. Using reference TRBV19 and TRBJ1-2 for the parts outside the CDR3, the full variable domain is DGGITQSPKYLFRKEGQNVTLSCEQNLNHDAMYWYRQDPGQGLRLIYYSQIVNDFQKGDIAEGYSVSREKKESFPLTVTSAQKNPTAFYLCASTLRGWGYTFGSGTRLTVV.